One and the same sample provided the 23 T cell receptor beta chains below, sequenced in a study of T cell clones after liver transplantation. Sequencing was performed with immunoSEQ multiplex PCR; in TCRdb, only in-frame clones are kept and a portion is missing. The data contain some 120,000 clones, approximately 90% of them singletons. This specimen was CD4+ T cells from blood, taken 12 months after liver transplant. The receptor source for this set is a human patient who received a liver transplant. Some of these T cells may belong to the graft donor.

J is TRBJ2-7 and V is TRBV18; 14 bases map to TRBD2. The V and J ends lost 2 bases and 5 bases, in that order; junction bases with no gene match: 8. The CDR3 loop spans 17 amino acids. The germline V gene has CDR1 KGHSH and CDR2 LQKENI. The CDR3 region is CASSPGTSGRSSHEQYF. The CDR3 DNA reads as TGTGCCAGCTCACCAGGGACTAGCGGGAGATCTTCCCACGAGCAGTACTTC.

This chain connects TRBV10-3 to TRBJ2-5, with 8 bases lining up with TRBD1. The CDR3 has 14 amino acids. V dropped 4 bases and J dropped 2; count of bases not matched to a gene: 3. Germline V gene data show CDR1 as ENHRY and CDR2 as SYGVKD. The CDR3 protein is CAISGGQVQETQYF. The CDR3 DNA is TGTGCCATCAGTGGGGGACAGGTTCAAGAGACCCAGTACTTC.

CDR3 nucleotides: TGTGCCAGCTCACTGGGCGGGAGCTCCTACGAGCAGTACTTC. Residues: CASSLGGSSYEQYF. The chain combines TRBV18 with TRBJ2-7; TRBD2 agrees at 7 bases. The V gene's germline CDR1 is KGHSH and CDR2 LQKENI. V gave up 4 bases and J gave up 0 bases; unmatched junction bases: 3. The CDR3 covers 14 residues.

V gene TRBV6-1 combines with J gene TRBJ2-7; TRBD2 agrees at 12 bases. The CDR3 consists of 15 residues. CDR1 MNHNS and CDR2 SASEGT come from the germline V gene. V was clipped by 5 bases and J by 3 bases; unmatched bases: 5. DNA for the CDR3: TGTGCCAGCAGTACCTCGACTAGCGGGAGCTACGAGCAGTACTTC. The encoded protein is CASSTSTSGSYEQYF.

The J gene is TRBJ1-4, the V gene TRBV2; D possibly corresponds to TRBD1 (6 bases). In germline, CDR1 is SNHLY, CDR2 FYNNEI. Trimming stripped 6 bases from V and 7 bases from J, with 15 bases between. The CDR3 is 14 residues long. The CDR3 spells CASSPGGAGEKLFF. The DNA for the CDR3 is TGTGCCAGCAGCCCTGGGGGGGCAGGTGAAAAACTGTTTTTT.

This clone has just one count. This chain uses TRBV7-8 with TRBJ1-1; 7 bases map to TRBD1. CDR1 is SGHVS, CDR2 FQNEAQ, per germline. The CDR3 totals 14 residues. Unmatched junction bases numbered 7, after V lost 3 bases and J lost 6 bases. The CDR3 reads CASSFETGRPEAFF. The CDR3 DNA sequence: TGTGCCAGCAGCTTCGAGACAGGGCGGCCTGAAGCTTTCTTT.

The rearrangement joins TRBV11-3 to TRBJ2-7; 10 bases align to TRBD1. Germline loops: CDR1 SGHNT, CDR2 YENEEA. With 5 bases clipped from V and 6 bases from J, the junction kept 7 bases outside the gene matches. The CDR3 spans 14 residues. As DNA, the CDR3 is TGTGCCAGCAGCCCGGGACAGGGGAAGGCCGAGCAGTACTTC. Amino acid sequence: CASSPGQGKAEQYF.

The chain combines TRBV4-3 with TRBJ2-1, with 9 bases that match TRBD2. Germline-derived CDR1 and CDR2 are LGHNA and YSLEER. The CDR3 is 16 residues long. Trimming cost V 0 bases and J 9 bases; bases outside gene matches: 9. CDR3 sequence: CASSQDRVAGESEQFF. The CDR3 nucleotides are TGCGCCAGCAGCCAAGATAGGGTAGCGGGAGAATCTGAGCAGTTCTTC.

The V call is TRBV11-3, the J call TRBJ2-7; unclear D gene. The CDR3 covers 15 residues. Germline-derived CDR1 and CDR2 are SGHNT and YENEEA. Trimming left V 4 bases short and J 4 bases short, with 17 bases between. The CDR3 DNA follows: TGTGCCAGCAGCTATTCCGGGCCCTCAGCTTACGAGCAGTACTTC. Translated, it gives CASSYSGPSAYEQYF. Filled out from reference TRBV11-3 and TRBJ2-7, the complete variable domain reads EAGVVQSPRYKIIEKKQPVAFWCNPISGHNTLYWYLQNLGQGPELLIRYENEEAVDDSQLPKDRFSAERLKGVDSTLKIQPAELGDSAVYLCASSYSGPSAYEQYFGPGTRLTVT.

The rearrangement uses TRBV6-5 and TRBJ2-7; D is unclear. V lost 2 bases and J 4 bases, leaving 3 bases between the germline ends. The length of the CDR3 is 11 residues. Germline-derived CDR1 and CDR2 are MNHEY and SVGAGI. Here the CDR3 reads CASSYAYEQYF. CDR3 DNA sequence: TGTGCCAGCAGTTACGCTTACGAGCAGTACTTC.

This clone was counted once. The V gene is TRBV7-2, the J gene TRBJ2-7; D remains unclear. Germline V gene sequence: CDR1 SGHTA, CDR2 FQGNSA. The V and J ends lost 1 base and 1 base respectively, with 5 bases between them. This CDR3 spans 13 amino acids. The CDR3 coding sequence is TGTGCCAGCAGCTTAGTCAAATCCTACGAGCAGTACTTC. Amino acids: CASSLVKSYEQYF.

The rearrangement links TRBV20-1 to TRBJ2-7; D uncertain. This CDR3 is built from 11 residues. The ends were cut back, 1 base at V and 6 bases at J, with 7 bases in the middle. CDR1 and CDR2 from the germline V gene are DFQATT and SNEGSKA (reference sequence). DNA for the CDR3: TGCAGTGCTAGAGCAGCCTCCGAGCAGTACTTC. Its protein is CSARAASEQYF.

The V gene is TRBV5-4, the J gene TRBJ2-7, with D possibly matching TRBD1 (6 bases). This CDR3 contains 15 residues. Germline CDR1 SGHNT, CDR2 YYREEE (reference sequence). Deletions cut 6 bases from V and 4 bases from J, with 20 bases between. The CDR3 loop is CASTPGEGRAYEQYF. The CDR3 nucleotides are TGTGCCAGCACCCCAGGGGAAGGGCGTGCTTACGAGCAGTACTTC.

The chain joins TRBV10-3 to TRBJ1-2; D is undetermined. Germline CDR1 is ENHRY and CDR2 is SYGVKD. This CDR3 is 14 amino acids long. V dropped 3 bases and J dropped 0 bases, with 8 bases sitting between them. The CDR3 nucleotides are TGTGCCATCAGTGAAGGGAACGCTAACTATGGCTACACCTTC. This sequence encodes CAISEGNANYGYTF.

This chain joins TRBV18 and TRBJ2-1, with TRBD2 as a possible D gene (5 bases). Germline CDR1 and CDR2: KGHSH and LQKENI. V was pared by 3 bases and J by 9 bases, with 12 bases between. The CDR3 length is 13 residues. The CDR3 region has the DNA TGTGCCAGCTCACCTTGGGAGTCGGCTGAGCAGTTCTTC. Amino acid sequence: CASSPWESAEQFF.

This chain uses TRBV5-1 with TRBJ2-1; 9 bases are shared with TRBD1. From germline, CDR1 is SGHRS and CDR2 YFSETQ. The CDR3 totals 16 residues. V lost 4 bases, J lost 4 bases, and 9 bases stayed unmatched. CDR3 bases: TGCGCCAGCAGCGCCCGGACAGGGGAACGATACAATGAGCAGTTCTTC. As protein: CASSARTGERYNEQFF. The full variable domain, completed using reference TRBV5-1 and TRBJ2-1, is KAGVTQTPRYLIKTRGQQVTLSCSPISGHRSVSWYQQTPGQGLQFLFEYFSETQRNKGNFPGRFSGRQFSNSRSEMNVSTLELGDSALYLCASSARTGERYNEQFFGPGTRLTVL.

The genes are TRBV6-5 and TRBJ2-7; weak D call: TRBD2 (5 bases). Trimming took 2 bases from V and 3 from J, leaving 11 bases between them. CDR3 length: 14 residues. Per the germline V gene, CDR1 is MNHEY and CDR2 is SVGAGI. CDR3 protein: CASSYSWENYEQYF. In DNA form, the CDR3 reads TGTGCCAGCAGTTACAGTTGGGAGAACTACGAGCAGTACTTC.

The DNA of the CDR3 is TGTGCCAGCAGCCCTCGACAGGGGGCAAATGGCTACACCTTC. Translating gives CASSPRQGANGYTF. The chain has TRBV7-2 and TRBJ1-2, with TRBD1 matching over 10 bases. J was trimmed by 6 bases and V by 5 bases; bases with no gene match: 6. This CDR3 is 14 amino acids long. The germline gives CDR1 SGHTA, CDR2 FQGNSA.

The chain is built from TRBV6-6 and TRBJ2-3; 12 nucleotides match TRBD2. Germline lookup yields CDR1 MNHNY and CDR2 SVGAGI (reference sequence). The CDR3 covers 15 residues. The V segment lost 4 bases and the J segment 5 bases; nucleotides outside the gene matches: 4. CDR3 sequence (DNA): TGTGCCAGCAGTTCACTAGCGGGAGGCCGAGATACGCAGTATTTT. Translated, it gives CASSSLAGGRDTQYF.

The chain links TRBV11-2 to TRBJ2-1; 7 bases are shared with TRBD2. V shed 1 base, J shed 9 bases, and the junction held 9 bases outside the gene matches. Germline V lookup: CDR1 SGHAT, CDR2 FQNNGV. This CDR3 is 15 amino acids long. The DNA for the CDR3 is TGTGCCAGCAGCTTAGGGTGGCAGCGGGGAAGTGAGCAGTTCTTC. Translated, it gives CASSLGWQRGSEQFF.

This clone has more than one count but fewer than ten. The chain carries TRBV10-1 and TRBJ1-1; D gene ambiguous. The V end lost 3 bases, the J end lost 3 bases, and 11 bases lay between the germline ends. The CDR3 is 14 residues long. Germline V gene data show CDR1 as WNHNN and CDR2 as SYGVQD (reference sequence). CDR3 nucleotides: TGCGCCAGCAGTGATAGATCCGAAGACACTGAAGCTTTCTTT. Its protein is CASSDRSEDTEAFF.

The chain couples TRBV7-2 to TRBJ1-1, with 9 bases matching TRBD1. This CDR3 spans 15 amino acids. V lost 3 bases, J lost 1 base, and 3 bases stayed unmatched. Looked up from germline, CDR1 is SGHTA and CDR2 is FQGNSA. As DNA, the CDR3 is TGTGCCAGCAGCTTCCAGGGACAGGGGAACACTGAAGCTTTCTTT. It translates to CASSFQGQGNTEAFF. The whole variable domain, filled in from reference TRBV7-2 and TRBJ1-1, reads GAGVSQSPSNKVTEKGKDVELRCDPISGHTALYWYRQSLGQGLEFLIYFQGNSAPDKSGLPSDRFSAERTGGSVSTLTIQRTQQEDSAVYLCASSFQGQGNTEAFFGQGTRLTVV.

V and J are TRBV6-5 and TRBJ2-1; D might be TRBD1 (6 bases). The ends were cut back, 5 bases at V and 5 bases at J, with 13 bases in the middle. CDR3 length equals 14 residues. CDR1 and CDR2 (germline): MNHEY, SVGAGI. The chain's CDR3 is CASSPLDRNNEQFF. The CDR3 coding sequence is TGTGCCAGCAGTCCACTTGACAGGAACAATGAGCAGTTCTTC.